The 28 T cell receptor beta chains below all came from one sample that was sequenced in a study of blood T cell repertoires in COVID-19. Sequenced by immunoSEQ multiplex PCR; TCRdb stores in-frame clones only, minus some. The repertoire holds about 310,000 clones, with 87% as singletons. Sequences were obtained from peripheral blood. Every receptor here comes from a man between 18 and 29 years old with active or convalescent COVID-19.

The genes are TRBV11-2 and TRBJ2-4, with 11 bases matching TRBD2. The CDR3 is 15 residues long. The junction had 3 bases not matched to a gene; V was cut back by 4 bases and J by 4 bases. CDR1 and CDR2 from the germline V gene are SGHAT and FQNNGV. DNA for the CDR3: TGTGCCAGCAGCTCGAGGACTAGCGGGAAAAACATTCAGTACTTC. This gives the protein CASSSRTSGKNIQYF. The full variable domain, in which reference TRBV11-2 and TRBJ2-4 provide the parts outside the CDR3, is EAGVAQSPRYKIIEKRQSVAFWCNPISGHATLYWYQQILGQGPKLLIQFQNNGVVDDSQLPKDRFSAERLKGVDSTLKIQPAKLEDSAVYLCASSSRTSGKNIQYFGAGTRLSVL.

The rearrangement links TRBV3-1 (or the pseudogene TRBV3-2) to TRBJ2-2; D is uncertain. V was trimmed by 4 bases and J by 3 bases, leaving 9 bases between them. This CDR3 has 14 amino acids. Germline V lookup: CDR1 LGHDT, CDR2 YNNKEL (reference sequence). The CDR3, as DNA: TGTGCCAGCAGCCCCCCGTATGACACCGGGGAGCTGTTTTTT. Translating it yields CASSPPYDTGELFF.

The rearrangement uses TRBV4-1 and TRBJ2-2; TRBD1 might be the D (6 bases). Trimming stripped 9 bases from V and 4 bases from J, with 9 bases between. This CDR3 contains 12 residues. Germline V gene sequence: CDR1 MGHRA, CDR2 YSYEKL. CDR3 DNA: TGCGCCAGTGAACAGGGCACCGGGGAGCTGTTTTTT. Protein product: CASEQGTGELFF.

The J gene is TRBJ1-6, the V gene TRBV10-2; D may be TRBD1 (6 bases). Germline CDR1 WSHSY, CDR2 SAAADI. V was shortened by 3 bases and J by 10 bases, with 13 bases between the two germline ends. CDR3 length equals 14 residues. CDR3 coding DNA: TGCGCCAGCAGTGACTGGGGGCTCGGGTCACCCCTCCACTTT. It codes for CASSDWGLGSPLHF.

This chain links TRBV7-9 with TRBJ1-2, with D unclear. The CDR3 is made up of 11 amino acids. Germline V CDR1 and CDR2: SEHNR, FQNEAQ (reference sequence). V lost 1 base to trimming and J lost 7 bases, with 4 bases between them. This CDR3 is CASSLELGYTF. The CDR3 bases are TGTGCCAGCAGCTTAGAGCTTGGCTACACCTTC.

The chain joins TRBV10-2 to TRBJ1-2; 9 bases map to TRBD1. The CDR3 sequence is 16 residues long. V was pared by 4 bases and J by 4 bases, with 10 bases of the junction left unmatched. Germline V gene data show CDR1 as WSHSY and CDR2 as SAAADI. This chain's CDR3 is CASSGTGTGSIYGYTF. DNA for the CDR3: TGCGCCAGCAGTGGAACCGGGACAGGGAGTATCTATGGCTACACCTTC.

The gene calls are TRBV27 and TRBJ1-6; unclear D gene. This CDR3 is 14 amino acids long. The germline V and J ends were trimmed by 4 bases and 7 bases, with 11 bases remaining between them. Germline CDR1 is MNHEY and CDR2 is SMNVEV (reference sequence). In DNA form, the CDR3 reads TGTGCCAGCAGTTCCGGGATCCGAAATTCACCCCTCCACTTT. It translates to CASSSGIRNSPLHF.

This chain uses TRBV9 with TRBJ2-2; 7 positions match TRBD2. The CDR3 totals 14 residues. Germline V gives CDR1 SGDLS, CDR2 YYNGEE. V shed 5 bases and J 4 bases; nucleotides not matched to a gene: 5. The CDR3 DNA follows: TGTGCCAGCAGGCTCGGCGGGGGCACCGGGGAGCTGTTTTTT. Translated: CASRLGGGTGELFF.

The chain uses TRBV6-5 and TRBJ2-2; no reliable D call. V was pared by 7 bases and J by 0 bases, with 3 bases between. The CDR3 has 12 amino acids. Germline V gives CDR1 MNHEY, CDR2 SVGAGI. CDR3 protein: CASTANTGELFF. The CDR3 DNA is TGTGCCAGCACAGCGAACACCGGGGAGCTGTTTTTT.

The V gene is TRBV6-6, the J gene TRBJ1-5; 12 nucleotides agree with TRBD1. CDR3 length equals 15 residues. From germline, CDR1 is MNHNY and CDR2 SVGAGI (reference sequence). Germline trimming cut 7 bases from V and 3 bases from J; bases unmatched to any gene: 4. The CDR3 sequence: CASNQGQGANQPQHF. DNA for the CDR3: TGTGCCAGCAATCAGGGACAGGGGGCCAATCAGCCCCAGCATTTT.

This clone has a handful of counts. The chain carries TRBV7-9 and TRBJ2-7, with 8 bases identical to TRBD2. The V gene end was trimmed by 5 bases and the J gene end by 3 bases; junction bases not matched to a gene: 3. Looked up from germline, CDR1 is SEHNR and CDR2 is FQNEAQ (reference sequence). The CDR3 length is 13 residues. CDR3 loop: CASSLGGGYEQYF. CDR3 nucleotide sequence: TGTGCCAGCAGCCTCGGGGGGGGCTACGAGCAGTACTTC. The whole variable domain, remainder taken from reference TRBV7-9 and TRBJ2-7, is DTGVSQNPRHKITKRGQNVTFRCDPISEHNRLYWYRQTLGQGPEFLTYFQNEAQLEKSRLLSDRFSAERPKGSFSTLEIQRTEQGDSAMYLCASSLGGGYEQYFGPGTRLTVT.

V and J are TRBV28 and TRBJ2-1, with TRBD1 matching over 9 bases. CDR1 is MDHEN and CDR2 is SYDVKM in the germline V gene. The V gene end was trimmed by 6 bases and the J gene end by 9 bases; junction bases not matched to a gene: 9. CDR3 length equals 14 residues. As DNA, the CDR3 is TGTGCCAGCAGCATCTCCGGGACAGGGCCTGAGCAGTTCTTC. Protein: CASSISGTGPEQFF. The full variable domain, its missing parts supplied by reference TRBV28 and TRBJ2-1, is DVKVTQSSRYLVKRTGEKVFLECVQDMDHENMFWYRQDPGLGLRLIYFSYDVKMKEKGDIPEGYSVSREKKERFSLILESASTNQTSMYLCASSISGTGPEQFFGPGTRLTVL.

This clone has only one observation. The chain joins TRBV19 to TRBJ1-6, with a possible D match to TRBD1 (6 bases). The germline V gene has CDR1 LNHDA and CDR2 SQIVND (reference sequence). V was pared by 5 bases and J by 10 bases, with 18 bases between. The CDR3 extends over 15 amino acids. CDR3 sequence: CASSPDRTVGSPLHF. The CDR3 bases are TGTGCCAGTAGTCCTGACAGGACCGTAGGGTCACCCCTCCACTTT.

CDR3 DNA sequence: TGTGCCAGCAGCTGGACAGGGGTGAACACTGAAGCTTTCTTT. This sequence encodes CASSWTGVNTEAFF. The rearrangement joins TRBV2 to TRBJ1-1; 9 bases match TRBD1. Germline CDR1 SNHLY, CDR2 FYNNEI. The V gene end was trimmed by 6 bases and the J gene end by 0 bases; junction bases not matched to a gene: 2. The CDR3 loop spans 14 amino acids.

The chain joins TRBV7-8 to TRBJ1-2; TRBD1 matches at 11 bases. This CDR3 has 19 residues. The germline V gene encodes CDR1 SGHVS and CDR2 FQNEAQ. J gave up 5 bases and V 6 bases, and 20 bases lay outside the gene matches. CDR3 in amino acids: CASRPKPLGGGQGVYGYTF. The CDR3 coding sequence is TGTGCCAGCAGACCAAAACCTTTAGGTGGGGGACAGGGGGTGTATGGCTACACCTTC.

CDR3 region: CASSPLYTGQEKSNYGYTF. In nucleotides, the CDR3 is TGTGCCAGTAGCCCCTTATACACGGGACAGGAGAAATCTAACTATGGCTACACCTTC. The chain has TRBV19 and TRBJ1-2; 8 nucleotides line up with TRBD1. J gave up 0 bases and V 6 bases, and 18 bases lay outside the gene matches. The CDR3 spans 19 residues. Germline V CDR1 and CDR2: LNHDA, SQIVND (reference sequence).

The rearrangement links TRBV4-1 to TRBJ2-1; D is uncertain. Trimming removed 0 bases from V and 12 bases from J, with 12 bases in between. The CDR3 contains 13 residues. CDR1 MGHRA and CDR2 YSYEKL come from the germline V gene. The CDR3 reads CASSQEGSEVQFF. As DNA, the CDR3 is TGCGCCAGCAGCCAAGAGGGTTCAGAGGTGCAGTTCTTC.

The chain recombines TRBV18 with TRBJ1-1; 12 bases align to TRBD1. J was trimmed by 1 base and V by 2 bases; bases with no gene match: 2. CDR3 size: 16 residues. Germline V gives CDR1 KGHSH, CDR2 LQKENI. The CDR3 loop is CASSPGTGGRNTEAFF. The CDR3 DNA follows: TGTGCCAGCTCACCAGGGACAGGGGGCAGGAACACTGAAGCTTTCTTT.

The chain links TRBV6-5 to TRBJ2-7; D gene uncertain. The CDR3 runs to 11 residues. The germline V gene encodes CDR1 MNHEY and CDR2 SVGAGI. Trimming removed 5 bases from V and 4 bases from J, with 6 bases in between. This CDR3 is CASSQVYEQYF. CDR3 coding DNA: TGTGCCAGCAGTCAGGTGTACGAGCAGTACTTC.

This clone came up once. V usage is TRBV7-9 and J usage is TRBJ2-7; perhaps TRBD2 as D (6 bases). The V end lost 4 bases, the J end lost 2 bases, and 9 bases lay between the germline ends. CDR1 is SEHNR, CDR2 FQNEAQ, per germline (reference sequence). The CDR3 runs 13 residues. CDR3 sequence: CASSWDFTYEQYF. The CDR3 coding sequence is TGTGCCAGCAGCTGGGACTTCACCTACGAGCAGTACTTC.

This clone appeared a single time. The genes are TRBV27 and TRBJ2-3, with D perhaps TRBD2 (6 bases). The CDR3 totals 14 residues. Germline V CDR1 and CDR2: MNHEY, SMNVEV (reference sequence). Trimming cost V 6 bases and J 2 bases, with 12 bases left between them. The CDR3 loop is CASRGTLYTDTQYF. CDR3 in DNA: TGTGCCAGCAGGGGGACTTTGTACACAGATACGCAGTATTTT.

V is TRBV5-1 and J is TRBJ2-1; 9 bases match TRBD1. The V gene end was trimmed by 4 bases and the J gene end by 0 bases; junction bases not matched to a gene: 8. Per germline, CDR1 SGHRS and CDR2 YFSETQ. This CDR3 has 17 amino acids. This CDR3 is CASSPFPTGGSYNEQFF. CDR3 bases: TGCGCCAGCAGCCCTTTTCCGACAGGGGGCTCCTACAATGAGCAGTTCTTC.

This clone was seen more than once but under ten times. Other DNA sequences in the same sample also yield this CDR3. This rearrangement joins TRBV4-1 to TRBJ2-7; 12 bases align to TRBD1. V was pared by 3 bases and J by 4 bases, with 4 bases of the junction left unmatched. The CDR3 runs to 15 residues. CDR1 and CDR2 from the germline V gene are MGHRA and YSYEKL. As DNA, the CDR3 is TGCGCCAGCAGCCACCCGGGACAGGGGGCTTACGAGCAGTACTTC. Protein product: CASSHPGQGAYEQYF.

This clone has only one observation. The V and J genes are TRBV20-1 and TRBJ1-1; D might be TRBD1 (5 bases). Germline values: CDR1 DFQATT, CDR2 SNEGSKA (reference sequence). The CDR3 is 11 residues long. The CDR3 sequence: CRVGGDTEAFF. The DNA for the CDR3 is TGCAGGGTCGGGGGGGACACTGAAGCTTTCTTT.

The chain links TRBV12-3 or TRBV12-4 to TRBJ2-7; D remains ambiguous. V gave up 2 bases and J gave up 3 bases, with 5 bases separating them. CDR3 length: 12 residues. CDR3 nucleotide sequence: TGTGCCAGCAGTTTAAATCTCTACGAGCAGTACTTC. This sequence encodes CASSLNLYEQYF.

This chain joins TRBV4-3 and TRBJ2-7; 7 bases line up with TRBD1. Germline values: CDR1 LGHNA, CDR2 YSLEER. V lost 5 bases to trimming and J lost 7 bases; unmatched junction nucleotides: 14. The CDR3 extends over 15 amino acids. CDR3 region: CASSYARTGVGEQYF. In nucleotides, the CDR3 is TGCGCCAGCAGCTACGCCAGAACAGGGGTAGGGGAGCAGTACTTC.

The rearrangement links TRBV25-1 to TRBJ1-5, with D perhaps matching TRBD1 (6 bases). Deletions cut 5 bases from V and 3 bases from J, with 11 bases between. The length of the CDR3 is 14 residues. Germline CDR1 MGHDK, CDR2 SYGVNS. The chain's CDR3 is CASSKTGSNQPQHF. In nucleotides, the CDR3 is TGTGCCAGCAGTAAAACAGGGTCCAATCAGCCCCAGCATTTT.

This chain connects TRBV5-6 to TRBJ2-1, with 8 nucleotides matching TRBD2. The CDR3 consists of 15 residues. Germline values: CDR1 SGHDT, CDR2 YYEEEE. Trimming at V came to 5 bases and at J to 2 bases, leaving 6 bases not matched to a gene. Here the CDR3 DNA reads TGTGCCAGCAGAACAAGCGGGAGTCCCTACAATGAGCAGTTCTTC. Translating gives CASRTSGSPYNEQFF. Based on the CDR3 plus reference TRBV5-6 and TRBJ2-1, the full variable domain is DAGVTQSPTHLIKTRGQQVTLRCSPKSGHDTVSWYQQALGQGPQFIFQYYEEEERQRGNFPDRFSGHQFPNYSSELNVNALLLGDSALYLCASRTSGSPYNEQFFGPGTRLTVL.